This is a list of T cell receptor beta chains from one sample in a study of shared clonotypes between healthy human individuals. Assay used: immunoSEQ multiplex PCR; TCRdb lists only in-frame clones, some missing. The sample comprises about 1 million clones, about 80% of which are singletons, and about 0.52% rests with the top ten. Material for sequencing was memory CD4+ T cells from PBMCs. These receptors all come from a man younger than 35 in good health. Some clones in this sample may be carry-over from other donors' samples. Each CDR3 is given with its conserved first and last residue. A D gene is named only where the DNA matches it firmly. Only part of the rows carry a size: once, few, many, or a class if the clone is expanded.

CASSRVVRDYGYTF	TGTGCCAGCTCCCGGGTTGTCAGAGATTATGGCTACACCTTC	.	TRBV18	TRBJ1-2	.
CSVEKGLGAFF	TGCAGCGTTGAGAAAGGACTAGGAGCTTTCTTT	.	TRBV29-1	TRBJ1-1	.
CASTPGRRVYEQYF	TGTGCCAGCACCCCTGGGCGCAGGGTCTACGAGCAGTACTTC	once	TRBV28	TRBJ2-7	.
CASSSTGAWTYEQYF	TGTGCCAGCAGTTCAACCGGCGCCTGGACCTACGAGCAGTACTTC	.	TRBV28	TRBJ2-7	.
CASSLEREFYEQYF	TGCGCCAGCAGCTTGGAACGGGAGTTCTACGAGCAGTACTTC	.	TRBV5-1	TRBJ2-7	.
CASSLALDTQYF	TGCGCCAGCAGCTTGGCGCTGGATACGCAGTATTTT	.	TRBV5-1	TRBJ2-3	.
CASSLPKTGGQETQYF	TGCGCCAGCAGCCTCCCAAAGACAGGGGGGCAAGAGACCCAGTACTTC	.	TRBV5-1	TRBJ2-5	TRBD1
CASSSRRGSYEQYF	TGTGCCAGCAGTTCACGGAGGGGGAGCTACGAGCAGTACTTC	.	TRBV7-8	TRBJ2-7	.
CSVEGDIRGEETQYF	TGCAGCGTTGAAGGGGACATCCGCGGAGAAGAGACCCAGTACTTC	once	TRBV29-1	TRBJ2-5	.
CASSPPSGASYEQYF	TGTGCCAGCAGTCCCCCCAGCGGGGCCTCCTACGAGCAGTACTTC	.	TRBV28	TRBJ2-7	TRBD2
CACPDLSGEKLFF	TGTGCCTGCCCAGATCTAAGTGGCGAAAAACTGTTTTTT	once	TRBV30	TRBJ1-4	.
CASSAWTGLRNEQFF	TGTGCCAGCAGCGCTTGGACAGGGCTGAGGAATGAGCAGTTCTTC	once	TRBV7-6	TRBJ2-1	TRBD1
CASSPSTEINYGYTF	TGTGCCAGCAGTCCGTCGACAGAAATAAACTATGGCTACACCTTC	.	TRBV28	TRBJ1-2	.
CASSLLGGSSYNEQFF	TGTGCCAGCAGTTTATTGGGCGGGAGCTCCTACAATGAGCAGTTCTTC	.	TRBV28	TRBJ2-1	TRBD2
CASRRVYEQYF	TGTGCCAGCCGGCGGGTCTACGAGCAGTACTTC	.	TRBV6-6	TRBJ2-7	.
CASSRDRENGYTF	TGTGCCAGCAGCCGAGACAGGGAGAACGGCTACACCTTC	few	TRBV5-4	TRBJ1-2	TRBD1
CASSKSSVEETQYF	TGTGCCAGCAGCAAATCTAGCGTAGAAGAGACCCAGTACTTC	.	TRBV7-3	TRBJ2-5	.
CASSLSNIYRDTEAFF	TGTGCCAGCAGTTTATCTAACATCTACAGGGACACTGAAGCTTTCTTT	.	TRBV27	TRBJ1-1	.
CASSPDRLDNEQFF	TGCGCCAGCAGCCCTGACAGGCTGGACAATGAGCAGTTCTTC	.	TRBV5-1	TRBJ2-1	.
CASSPAAGGWETQYF	TGTGCCAGCAGCCCCGCAGCGGGAGGGTGGGAGACCCAGTACTTC	.	TRBV7-2	TRBJ2-5	TRBD2
CASSPVETQYF	TGTGCCAGCAGCCCCGTGGAGACCCAGTACTTC	many	TRBV7-8	TRBJ2-5	.